This T cell receptor (beta chain) was obtained from a study of technical replicates of blood from a few donors. Profiling relied on immunoSEQ multiplex PCR, and the TCRdb table lists in-frame clones only, not all of them. This table has around 70,000 clones, about 97% appearing once. This CDR3 has 16 residues. J was trimmed by 6 bases and V by 5 bases; bases with no gene match: 8. The germline V gene encodes CDR1 SGHAT and CDR2 FQNNGV. This sequence joins TRBV11-2 and TRBJ2-7, with 15 positions matching TRBD2. Sequences were obtained from T cells isolated from PBMCs. The sequence came from a human donor in good health. CDR3 loop: CASSVGLAGGRSEQYF. For the CDR3, the DNA is TGTGCCAGCAGCGTGGGACTAGCGGGAGGCCGGTCCGAGCAGTACTTC.